This T cell receptor beta chain was retrieved from a study of radiation and T cells in renal cell carcinoma. The table came from immunoSEQ multiplex PCR; TCRdb's copy has only in-frame clones and leaves some out. The sample has approximately 150,000 clones; about 86% are singletons. Time point: blood 4 weeks post-SBRT, at nephrectomy. Treatment noted: 15 Gy SBRT to primary tumor, nephrectomy 4 weeks later. Blood was sampled at baseline, 2 weeks and 4 weeks after SBRT. The source material was blood, sampled from a patient whose treatment included radiotherapy and nephrectomy. This sequence was found in a woman aged 50 to 60 with renal cell carcinoma.

The DNA of the CDR3 is TGTGCCAGCAGTTACTCGATTACCTCACGCGAGCTGTTTTTT. It codes for CASSYSITSRELFF. V and J are TRBV6-6 and TRBJ2-2, with D uncertain. Between the trimmed V and J ends, which lost 0 bases and 11 bases, there was a span of 13 bases. The V gene's germline CDR1 is MNHNY and CDR2 SVGAGI (reference sequence). The CDR3 is 14 residues long.